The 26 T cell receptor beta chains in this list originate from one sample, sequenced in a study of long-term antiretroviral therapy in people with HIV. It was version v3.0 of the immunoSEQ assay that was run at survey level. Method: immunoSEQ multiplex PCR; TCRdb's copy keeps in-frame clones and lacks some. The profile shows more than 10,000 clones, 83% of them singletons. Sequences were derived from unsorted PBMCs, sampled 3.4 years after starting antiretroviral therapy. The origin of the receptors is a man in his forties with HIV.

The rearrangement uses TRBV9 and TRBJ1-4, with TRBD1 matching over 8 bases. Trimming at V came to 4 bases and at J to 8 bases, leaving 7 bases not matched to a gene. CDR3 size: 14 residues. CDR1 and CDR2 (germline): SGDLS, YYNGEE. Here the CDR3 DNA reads TGTGCCAGCAGCCAAGGACAGGGAGGCGAAAAACTGTTTTTT. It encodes CASSQGQGGEKLFF.

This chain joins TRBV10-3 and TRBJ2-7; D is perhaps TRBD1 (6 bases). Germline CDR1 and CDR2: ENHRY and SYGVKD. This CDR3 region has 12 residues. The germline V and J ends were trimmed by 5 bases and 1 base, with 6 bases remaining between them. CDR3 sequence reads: CAISQGSYEQYF. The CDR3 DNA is TGTGCCATCAGTCAGGGGTCCTACGAGCAGTACTTC.

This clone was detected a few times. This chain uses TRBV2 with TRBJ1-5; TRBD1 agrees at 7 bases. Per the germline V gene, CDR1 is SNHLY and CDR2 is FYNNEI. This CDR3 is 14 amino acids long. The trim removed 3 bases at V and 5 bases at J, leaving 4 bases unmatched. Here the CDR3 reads CASSEGQQYQPQHF. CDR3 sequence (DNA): TGTGCCAGCAGTGAGGGACAGCAATATCAGCCCCAGCATTTT.

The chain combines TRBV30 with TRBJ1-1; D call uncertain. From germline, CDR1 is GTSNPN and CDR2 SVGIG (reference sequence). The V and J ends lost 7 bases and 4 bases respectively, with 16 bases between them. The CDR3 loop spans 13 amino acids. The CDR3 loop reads CAFTGFRGTEAFF. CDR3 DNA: TGTGCCTTCACCGGGTTTCGAGGCACTGAAGCTTTCTTT.

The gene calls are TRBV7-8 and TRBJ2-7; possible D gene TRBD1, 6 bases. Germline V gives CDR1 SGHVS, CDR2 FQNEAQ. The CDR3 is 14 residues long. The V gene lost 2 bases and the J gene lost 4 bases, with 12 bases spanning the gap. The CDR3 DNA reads TGTGCCAGCAGCTTATCTACAGGGATTTACGAGCAGTACTTC. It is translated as CASSLSTGIYEQYF.

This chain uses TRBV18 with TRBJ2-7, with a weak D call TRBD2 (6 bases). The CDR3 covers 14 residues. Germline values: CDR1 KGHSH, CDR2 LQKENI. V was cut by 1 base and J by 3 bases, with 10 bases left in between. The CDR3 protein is CASSPQRRDYEQYF. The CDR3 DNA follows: TGTGCCAGCTCACCACAGAGGAGGGACTACGAGCAGTACTTC.

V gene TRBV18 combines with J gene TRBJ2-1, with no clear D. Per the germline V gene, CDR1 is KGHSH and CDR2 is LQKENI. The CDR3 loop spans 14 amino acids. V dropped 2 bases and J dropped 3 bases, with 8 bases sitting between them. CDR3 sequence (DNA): TGTGCCAGCTCACCATCGACTCACTACAATGAGCAGTTCTTC. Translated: CASSPSTHYNEQFF.

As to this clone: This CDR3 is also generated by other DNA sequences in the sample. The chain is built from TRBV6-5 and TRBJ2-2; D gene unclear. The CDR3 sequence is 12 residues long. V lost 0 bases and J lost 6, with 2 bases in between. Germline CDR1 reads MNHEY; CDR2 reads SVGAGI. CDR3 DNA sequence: TGTGCCAGCAGTTACTCGGCCGGGGAGCTGTTTTTT. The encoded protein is CASSYSAGELFF.

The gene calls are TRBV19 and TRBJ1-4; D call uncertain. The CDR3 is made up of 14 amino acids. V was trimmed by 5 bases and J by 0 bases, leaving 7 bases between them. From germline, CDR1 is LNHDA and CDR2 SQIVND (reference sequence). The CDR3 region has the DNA TGTGCCAGTAGTCTCCTTCCAACTAATGAAAAACTGTTTTTT. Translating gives CASSLLPTNEKLFF.

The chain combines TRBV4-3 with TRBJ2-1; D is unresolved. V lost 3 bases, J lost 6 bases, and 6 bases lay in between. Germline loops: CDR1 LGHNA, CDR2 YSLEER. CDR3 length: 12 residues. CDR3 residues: CASSHSGNEQFF. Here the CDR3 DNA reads TGCGCCAGCAGCCACTCAGGCAATGAGCAGTTCTTC.

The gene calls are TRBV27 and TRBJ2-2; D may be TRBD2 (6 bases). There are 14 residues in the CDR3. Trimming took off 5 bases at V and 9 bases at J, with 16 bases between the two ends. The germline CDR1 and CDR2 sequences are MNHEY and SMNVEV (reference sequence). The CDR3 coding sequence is TGTGCCAGCAGTCCTAGGCCTAGCGTTAGGGAGCTGTTTTTT. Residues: CASSPRPSVRELFF.

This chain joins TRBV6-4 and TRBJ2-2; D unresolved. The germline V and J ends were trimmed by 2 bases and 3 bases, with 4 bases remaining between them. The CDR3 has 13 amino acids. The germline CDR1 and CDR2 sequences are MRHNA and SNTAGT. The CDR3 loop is CASSDSDTGELFF. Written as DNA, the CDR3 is TGTGCCAGCAGTGACAGTGACACCGGGGAGCTGTTTTTT.

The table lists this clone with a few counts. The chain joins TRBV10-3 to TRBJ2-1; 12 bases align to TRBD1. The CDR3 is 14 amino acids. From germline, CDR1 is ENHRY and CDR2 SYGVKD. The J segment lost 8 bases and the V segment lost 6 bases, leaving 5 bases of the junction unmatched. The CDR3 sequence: CAIRTGTGGDEQFF. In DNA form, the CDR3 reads TGTGCCATCAGGACCGGGACAGGGGGCGATGAGCAGTTCTTC.

The CDR3 sequence is CASSLGGGLMNTEAFF. DNA of the CDR3: TGTGCCAGCAGCTTAGGGGGGGGCCTAATGAACACTGAAGCTTTCTTT. The rearrangement uses TRBV5-4 and TRBJ1-1, with D perhaps matching TRBD1 (6 bases). The CDR3 contains 16 residues. The V gene lost 2 bases and the J gene lost 0 bases, with 14 bases spanning the gap. CDR1 SGHNT and CDR2 YYREEE come from the germline V gene (reference sequence).

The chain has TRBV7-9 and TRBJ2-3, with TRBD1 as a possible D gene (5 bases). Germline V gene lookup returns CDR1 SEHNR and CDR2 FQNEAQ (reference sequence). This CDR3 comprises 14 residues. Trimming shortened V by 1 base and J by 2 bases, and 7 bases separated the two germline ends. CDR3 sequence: CASSLGQYTDTQYF. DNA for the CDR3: TGTGCCAGCAGCTTAGGACAGTACACAGATACGCAGTATTTT.

Written as DNA, the CDR3 is TGTGCCAGCAGCTTGGCAGGGGCTGCTGAAGCTTTCTTT. Residues: CASSLAGAAEAFF. The rearrangement joins TRBV5-6 to TRBJ1-1; possibly TRBD1 for D (6 bases). The CDR3 spans 13 residues. CDR1 SGHDT and CDR2 YYEEEE come from the germline V gene. Trimming removed 0 bases at V and 6 bases at J, with 9 bases between.

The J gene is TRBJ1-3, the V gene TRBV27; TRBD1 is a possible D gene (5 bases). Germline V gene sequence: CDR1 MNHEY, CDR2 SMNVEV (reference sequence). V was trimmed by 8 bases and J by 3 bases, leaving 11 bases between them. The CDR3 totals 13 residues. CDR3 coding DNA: TGTGCCAGCTGGTCCGGGGGTGGAAACACCATATATTTT. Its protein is CASWSGGGNTIYF.

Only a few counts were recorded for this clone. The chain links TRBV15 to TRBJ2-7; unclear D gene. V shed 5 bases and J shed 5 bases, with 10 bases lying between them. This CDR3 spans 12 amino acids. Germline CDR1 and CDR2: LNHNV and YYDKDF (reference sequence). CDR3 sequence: CATSPRVDEQYF. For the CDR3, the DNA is TGTGCCACCAGCCCTCGTGTGGACGAGCAGTACTTC.

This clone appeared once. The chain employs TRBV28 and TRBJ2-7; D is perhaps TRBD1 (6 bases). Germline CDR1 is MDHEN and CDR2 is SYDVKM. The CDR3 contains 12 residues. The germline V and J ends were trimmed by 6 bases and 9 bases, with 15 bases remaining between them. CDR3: CASSIQGIAQYF. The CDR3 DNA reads TGTGCCAGCAGCATTCAGGGGATTGCGCAGTACTTC.

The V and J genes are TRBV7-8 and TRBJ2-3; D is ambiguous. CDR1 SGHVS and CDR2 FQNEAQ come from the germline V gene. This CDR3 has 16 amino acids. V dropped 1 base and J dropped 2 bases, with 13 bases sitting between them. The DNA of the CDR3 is TGTGCCAGCAGCTTAGACGCGGCGCATAACACAGATACGCAGTATTTT. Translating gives CASSLDAAHNTDTQYF.

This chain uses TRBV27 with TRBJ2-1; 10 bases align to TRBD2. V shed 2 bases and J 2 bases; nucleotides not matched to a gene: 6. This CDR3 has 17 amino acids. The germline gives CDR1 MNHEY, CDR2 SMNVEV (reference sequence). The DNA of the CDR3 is TGTGCCAGCAGTTTACCTAGCGGGAGTCGCACCTACAATGAGCAGTTCTTC. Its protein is CASSLPSGSRTYNEQFF.

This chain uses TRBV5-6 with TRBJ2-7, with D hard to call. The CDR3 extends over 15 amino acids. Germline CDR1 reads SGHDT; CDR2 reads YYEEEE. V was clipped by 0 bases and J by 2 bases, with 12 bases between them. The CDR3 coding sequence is TGTGCCAGCAGCTTGGTGGGCTTTGCGACCTACGAGCAGTACTTC. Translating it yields CASSLVGFATYEQYF.

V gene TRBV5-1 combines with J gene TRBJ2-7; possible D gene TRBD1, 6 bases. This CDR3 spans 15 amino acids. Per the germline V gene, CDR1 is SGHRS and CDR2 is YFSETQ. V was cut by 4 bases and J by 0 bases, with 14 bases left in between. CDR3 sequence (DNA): TGCGCCAGCAGCCCGTACGGGACACACTCCTACGAGCAGTACTTC. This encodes CASSPYGTHSYEQYF.

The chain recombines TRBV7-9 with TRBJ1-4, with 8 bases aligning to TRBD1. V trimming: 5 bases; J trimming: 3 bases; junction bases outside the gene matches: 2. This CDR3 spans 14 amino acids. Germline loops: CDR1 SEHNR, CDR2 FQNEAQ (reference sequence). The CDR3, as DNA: TGTGCCAGCAGCCGGACAGGGTCTAATGAAAAACTGTTTTTT. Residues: CASSRTGSNEKLFF. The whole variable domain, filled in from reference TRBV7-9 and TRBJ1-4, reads DTGVSQNPRHKITKRGQNVTFRCDPISEHNRLYWYRQTLGQGPEFLTYFQNEAQLEKSRLLSDRFSAERPKGSFSTLEIQRTEQGDSAMYLCASSRTGSNEKLFFGSGTQLSVL.

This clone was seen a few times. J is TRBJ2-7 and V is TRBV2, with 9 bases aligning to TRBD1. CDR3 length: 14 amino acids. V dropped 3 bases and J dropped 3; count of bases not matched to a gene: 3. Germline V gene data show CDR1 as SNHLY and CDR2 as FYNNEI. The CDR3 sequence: CASSEGTGSYEQYF. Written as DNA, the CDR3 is TGTGCCAGCAGTGAGGGGACAGGGAGCTACGAGCAGTACTTC.

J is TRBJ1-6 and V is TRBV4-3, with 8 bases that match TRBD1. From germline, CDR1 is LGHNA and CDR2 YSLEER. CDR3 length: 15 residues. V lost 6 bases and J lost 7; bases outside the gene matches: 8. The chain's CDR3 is CASRPSGTGNSPLHF. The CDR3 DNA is TGCGCCAGCAGACCGTCCGGGACAGGCAATTCACCCCTCCACTTT.